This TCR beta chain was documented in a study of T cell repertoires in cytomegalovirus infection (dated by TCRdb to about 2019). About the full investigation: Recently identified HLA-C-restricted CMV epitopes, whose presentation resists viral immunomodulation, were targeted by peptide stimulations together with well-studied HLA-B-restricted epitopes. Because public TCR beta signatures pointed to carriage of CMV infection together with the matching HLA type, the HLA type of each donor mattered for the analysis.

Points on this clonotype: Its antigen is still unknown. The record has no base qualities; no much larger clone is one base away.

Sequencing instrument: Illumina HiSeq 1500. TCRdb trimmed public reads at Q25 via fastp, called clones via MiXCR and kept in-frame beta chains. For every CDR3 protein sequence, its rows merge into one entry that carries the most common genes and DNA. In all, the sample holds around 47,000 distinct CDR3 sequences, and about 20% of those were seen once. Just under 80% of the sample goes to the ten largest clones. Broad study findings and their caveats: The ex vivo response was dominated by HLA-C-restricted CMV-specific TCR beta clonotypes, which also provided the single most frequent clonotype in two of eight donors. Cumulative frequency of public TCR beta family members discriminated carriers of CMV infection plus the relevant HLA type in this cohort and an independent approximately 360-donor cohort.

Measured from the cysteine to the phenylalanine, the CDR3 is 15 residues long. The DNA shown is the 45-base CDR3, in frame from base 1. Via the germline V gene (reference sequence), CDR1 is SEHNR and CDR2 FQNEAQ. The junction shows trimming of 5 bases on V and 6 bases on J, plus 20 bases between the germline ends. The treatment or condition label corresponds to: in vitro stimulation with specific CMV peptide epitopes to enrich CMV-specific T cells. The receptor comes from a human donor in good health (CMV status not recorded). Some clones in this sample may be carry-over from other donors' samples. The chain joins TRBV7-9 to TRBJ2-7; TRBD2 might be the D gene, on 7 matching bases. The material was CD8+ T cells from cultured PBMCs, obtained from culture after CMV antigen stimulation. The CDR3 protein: CASSRAGASRAEQYF. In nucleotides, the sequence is TGTGCCAGCAGCCGGGCGGGGGCCTCGCGGGCCGAGCAGTACTTC.